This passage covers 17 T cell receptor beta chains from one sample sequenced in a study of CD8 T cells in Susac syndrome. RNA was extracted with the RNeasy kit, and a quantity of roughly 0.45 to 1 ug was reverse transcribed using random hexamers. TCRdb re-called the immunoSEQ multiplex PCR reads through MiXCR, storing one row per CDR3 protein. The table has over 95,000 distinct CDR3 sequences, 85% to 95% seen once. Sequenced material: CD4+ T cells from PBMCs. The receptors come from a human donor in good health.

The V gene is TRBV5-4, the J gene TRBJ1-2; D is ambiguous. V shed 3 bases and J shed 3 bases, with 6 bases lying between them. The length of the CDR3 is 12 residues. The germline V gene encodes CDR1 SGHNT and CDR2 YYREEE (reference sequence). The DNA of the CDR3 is TGTGCCAGCAGCTCAGAGGACTATGGCTACACCTTC. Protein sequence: CASSSEDYGYTF. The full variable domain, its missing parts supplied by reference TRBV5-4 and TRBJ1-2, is ETGVTQSPTHLIKTRGQQVTLRCSSQSGHNTVSWYQQALGQGPQFIFQYYREEENGRGNFPPRFSGLQFPNYSSELNVNALELDDSALYLCASSSEDYGYTFGSGTRLTVV.

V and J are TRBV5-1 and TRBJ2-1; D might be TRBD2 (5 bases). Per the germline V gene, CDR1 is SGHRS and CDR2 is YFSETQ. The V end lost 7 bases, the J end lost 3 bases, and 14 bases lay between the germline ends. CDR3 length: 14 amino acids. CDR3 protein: CASASPGIYNEQFF. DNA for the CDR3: TGCGCCAGCGCCTCCCCGGGGATCTACAATGAGCAGTTCTTC.

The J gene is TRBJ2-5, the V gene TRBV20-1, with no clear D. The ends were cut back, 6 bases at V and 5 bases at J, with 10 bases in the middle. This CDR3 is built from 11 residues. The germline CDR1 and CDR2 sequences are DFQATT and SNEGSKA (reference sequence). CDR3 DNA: TGCAGTGCCACGACGGCTGAGACCCAGTACTTC. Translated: CSATTAETQYF.

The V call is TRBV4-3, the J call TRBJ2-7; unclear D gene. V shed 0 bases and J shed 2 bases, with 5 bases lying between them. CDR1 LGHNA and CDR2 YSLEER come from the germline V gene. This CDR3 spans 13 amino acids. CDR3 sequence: CASSQDSPYEQYF. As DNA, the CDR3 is TGCGCCAGCAGCCAAGACAGCCCCTACGAGCAGTACTTC.

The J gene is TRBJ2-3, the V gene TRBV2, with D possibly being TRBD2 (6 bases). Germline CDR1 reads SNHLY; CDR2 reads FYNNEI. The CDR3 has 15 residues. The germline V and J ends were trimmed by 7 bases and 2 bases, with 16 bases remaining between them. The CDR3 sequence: CASKVFGGPTDTQYF. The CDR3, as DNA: TGTGCCAGCAAGGTCTTCGGGGGACCCACAGATACGCAGTATTTT.

Here the CDR3 reads CASSGGGNTEAFF. The CDR3 bases are TGTGCCAGCAGTGGGGGGGGTAACACTGAAGCTTTCTTT. This rearrangement joins TRBV25-1 to TRBJ1-1; D is perhaps TRBD1 (5 bases). CDR1 and CDR2 (germline): MGHDK, SYGVNS. This CDR3 contains 13 residues. V was trimmed by 4 bases and J by 2 bases, leaving 8 bases between them. The full variable domain, its missing parts supplied by reference TRBV25-1 and TRBJ1-1, is EADIYQTPRYLVIGTGKKITLECSQTMGHDKMYWYQQDPGMELHLIHYSYGVNSTEKGDLSSESTVSRIRTEHFPLTLESARPSHTSQYLCASSGGGNTEAFFGQGTRLTVV.

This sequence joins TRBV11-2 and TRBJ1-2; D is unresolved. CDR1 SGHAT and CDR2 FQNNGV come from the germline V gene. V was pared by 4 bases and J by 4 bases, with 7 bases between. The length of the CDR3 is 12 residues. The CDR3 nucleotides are TGTGCCAGCAGCTCAATGATCTATGGCTACACCTTC. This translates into CASSSMIYGYTF. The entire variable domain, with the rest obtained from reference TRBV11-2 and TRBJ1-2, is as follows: EAGVAQSPRYKIIEKRQSVAFWCNPISGHATLYWYQQILGQGPKLLIQFQNNGVVDDSQLPKDRFSAERLKGVDSTLKIQPAKLEDSAVYLCASSSMIYGYTFGSGTRLTVV.

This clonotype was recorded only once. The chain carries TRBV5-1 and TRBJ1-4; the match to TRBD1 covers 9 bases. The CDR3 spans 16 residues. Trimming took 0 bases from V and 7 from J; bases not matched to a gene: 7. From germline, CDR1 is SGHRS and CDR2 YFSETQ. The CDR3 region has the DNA TGCGCCAGCAGCTTGGAACCCACAGGGGGCGGTGAAAAACTGTTTTTT. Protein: CASSLEPTGGGEKLFF.

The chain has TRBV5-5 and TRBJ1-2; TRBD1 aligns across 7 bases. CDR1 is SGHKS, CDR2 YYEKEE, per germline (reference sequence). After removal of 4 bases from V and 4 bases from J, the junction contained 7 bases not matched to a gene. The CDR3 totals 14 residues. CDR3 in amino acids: CASSTGVDSYGYTF. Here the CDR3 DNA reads TGTGCCAGCAGCACAGGGGTTGACTCCTATGGCTACACCTTC.

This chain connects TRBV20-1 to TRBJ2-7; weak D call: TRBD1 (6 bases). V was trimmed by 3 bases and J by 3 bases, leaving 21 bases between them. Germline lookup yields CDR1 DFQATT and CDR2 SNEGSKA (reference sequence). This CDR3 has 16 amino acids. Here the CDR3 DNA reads TGCAGTGCTAGGGGGGCAGGATTGAGAGGAGACTACGAGCAGTACTTC. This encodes CSARGAGLRGDYEQYF.

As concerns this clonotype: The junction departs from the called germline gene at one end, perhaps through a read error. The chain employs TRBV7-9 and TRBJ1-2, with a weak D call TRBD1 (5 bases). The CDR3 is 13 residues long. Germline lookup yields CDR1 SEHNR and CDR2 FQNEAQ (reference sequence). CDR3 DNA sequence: TGTGCCAGCAGCCTAGCAGGGAACTATGGCTACACCTTC. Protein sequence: CASSLAGNYGYTF.

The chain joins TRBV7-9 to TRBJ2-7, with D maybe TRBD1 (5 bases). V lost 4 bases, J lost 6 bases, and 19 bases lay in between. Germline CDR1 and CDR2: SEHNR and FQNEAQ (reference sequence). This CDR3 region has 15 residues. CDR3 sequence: CASSSGLVPRAEQYF. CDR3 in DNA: TGTGCCAGCAGCTCAGGGTTGGTTCCCAGGGCCGAGCAGTACTTC. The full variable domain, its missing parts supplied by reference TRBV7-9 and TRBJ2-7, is DTGVSQNPRHKITKRGQNVTFRCDPISEHNRLYWYRQTLGQGPEFLTYFQNEAQLEKSRLLSDRFSAERPKGSFSTLEIQRTEQGDSAMYLCASSSGLVPRAEQYFGPGTRLTVT.

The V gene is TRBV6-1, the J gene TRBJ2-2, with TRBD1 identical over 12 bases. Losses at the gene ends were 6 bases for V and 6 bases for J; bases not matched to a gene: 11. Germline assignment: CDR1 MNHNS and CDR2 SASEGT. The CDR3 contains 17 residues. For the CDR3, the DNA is TGTGCCAGCAGGGCCCCGGGACAGGGGGCCCCGGCCGGGGAGCTGTTTTTT. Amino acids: CASRAPGQGAPAGELFF.

CDR3 sequence (DNA): TGTGCCAGCAGCTTGGGGTGGACAGGGAACACCGGGGAGCTGTTTTTT. Translated, it gives CASSLGWTGNTGELFF. V and J are TRBV5-4 and TRBJ2-2, with TRBD1 matching 7 bases. From germline, CDR1 is SGHNT and CDR2 YYREEE (reference sequence). V shed 0 bases and J 1 base; nucleotides not matched to a gene: 3. CDR3 length: 16 residues. Full variable domain (outside the CDR3, taken from reference TRBV5-4 and TRBJ2-2): ETGVTQSPTHLIKTRGQQVTLRCSSQSGHNTVSWYQQALGQGPQFIFQYYREEENGRGNFPPRFSGLQFPNYSSELNVNALELDDSALYLCASSLGWTGNTGELFFGEGSRLTVL.

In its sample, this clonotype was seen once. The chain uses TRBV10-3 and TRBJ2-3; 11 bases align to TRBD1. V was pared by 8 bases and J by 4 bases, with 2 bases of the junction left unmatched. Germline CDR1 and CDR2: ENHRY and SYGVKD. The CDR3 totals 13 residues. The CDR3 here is CAISGQGADTQYF. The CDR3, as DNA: TGTGCCATCTCGGGACAGGGGGCAGATACGCAGTATTTT.

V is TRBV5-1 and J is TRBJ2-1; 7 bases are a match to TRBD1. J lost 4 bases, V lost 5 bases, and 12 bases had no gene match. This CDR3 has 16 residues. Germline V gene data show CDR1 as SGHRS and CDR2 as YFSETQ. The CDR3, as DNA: TGCGCCAGCAGTAACCAACCGGGACAGAGATACAATGAGCAGTTCTTC. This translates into CASSNQPGQRYNEQFF.

In DNA form, the CDR3 reads TGTGCCAGTAGTGCCAAAAGGGGTGAAGCTTTCTTT. Translation: CASSAKRGEAFF. The rearrangement uses TRBV19 and TRBJ1-1; tentative D call: TRBD1 (5 bases). Germline CDR1 and CDR2: LNHDA and SQIVND (reference sequence). CDR3 length: 12 residues. V lost 5 bases and J 7 bases, leaving 11 bases between the germline ends.